The 10 T cell receptor beta chains below all came from one sample that was sequenced in a study of T cells in Graves' hyperthyroidism and ophthalmopathy. RNA transcripts provided the source from which TCR beta CDR3 regions were amplified. An initial round of RT-PCR targeting the TCR CDR3 relied on the HTBI primer set. MiXCR, applied by TCRdb to the multiplex PCR reads, yields one record per CDR3 protein. The sample lists hundreds of thousands of distinct CDR3 sequences; under 15% were seen once. Source material: blood. These receptors were taken from a young man with Graves' ophthalmopathy.

The chain combines TRBV9 with TRBJ2-2, with a weak D call TRBD2 (6 bases). The CDR3 covers 11 residues. The germline V gene has CDR1 SGDLS and CDR2 YYNGEE. With 7 bases removed from V and 7 bases from J, the gap between germline ends came to 8 bases. The CDR3 DNA follows: TGTGCCAGCCGGGGGATCGGGGAGCTGTTTTTT. Translating it yields CASRGIGELFF.

The chain is built from TRBV14 and TRBJ2-7, with 8 nucleotides matching TRBD1. CDR3 size: 18 residues. CDR1 SGHDN and CDR2 FVKESK come from the germline V gene. V was pared by 1 base and J by 1 base, with 12 bases of the junction left unmatched. CDR3 region: CASSQVPRTGKISYEQYF. In DNA, the CDR3 is TGTGCCAGCAGCCAAGTTCCCCGGACAGGGAAAATATCCTACGAGCAGTACTTC.

This clonotype was detected ten times or more. J is TRBJ2-3 and V is TRBV6-1; 9 bases fit TRBD1. V gave up 7 bases and J gave up 6 bases; unmatched junction bases: 5. The length of the CDR3 is 13 residues. From germline, CDR1 is MNHNS and CDR2 SASEGT. The CDR3 protein is CASTTGGWDTQYF. CDR3 in DNA: TGTGCCAGCACTACAGGGGGCTGGGATACGCAGTATTTT.

This clonotype appeared many times. The V and J genes are TRBV30 and TRBJ2-1; 10 nucleotides line up with TRBD1. V lost 2 bases and J lost 12; bases outside the gene matches: 13. This CDR3 spans 15 amino acids. Germline V gene sequence: CDR1 GTSNPN, CDR2 SVGIG (reference sequence). The CDR3 region is CAWSPRDRGRGGQFF. Here the CDR3 DNA reads TGTGCCTGGAGTCCCCGGGACAGGGGCAGGGGCGGGCAGTTCTTC.

This clonotype has only a few counts. The V and J genes are TRBV6-2 or TRBV6-3 and TRBJ2-7; 8 bases fit TRBD2. J was trimmed by 5 bases and V by 7 bases; bases with no gene match: 13. There are 15 residues in the CDR3. Germline V gene data show CDR1 as MNHEY and CDR2 as SVGEGT. The CDR3 protein is CASTLTSGSPNEQYF. As DNA, the CDR3 is TGTGCCAGCACCCTCACGAGCGGGAGTCCAAACGAGCAGTACTTC.

This chain uses TRBV6-2 or TRBV6-3 with TRBJ1-1; the D is unclear. V lost 2 bases to trimming and J lost 4 bases, with 11 bases between them. CDR1 MNHEY and CDR2 SVGEGT come from the germline V gene. CDR3 length: 14 amino acids. The CDR3 protein is CASSYVGVGTEAFF. In nucleotides, the CDR3 is TGTGCCAGCAGTTACGTTGGGGTTGGCACTGAAGCTTTCTTT.

Note on this clonotype: One base away lies a much larger clone, so this may be a sequencing read error. The CDR3 region has the DNA TGTGCCAGCAGCGCCGGGGCCTACAAGCAGTACTTC. Encoded protein: CASSAGAYKQYF. This rearrangement joins TRBV11-2 to TRBJ2-7; D may match TRBD1 or TRBD2 (5 bases each). Germline-derived CDR1 and CDR2 are SGHAT and FQNNGV. The CDR3 covers 12 residues.

This clonotype was seen many times. The CDR3, as DNA: TGTGCCAGCTCACTCCACGCTCCACAGGGGGGTAACTATGGCTACACCTTC. Encoded protein: CASSLHAPQGGNYGYTF. This rearrangement joins TRBV18 to TRBJ1-2; 8 bases are a match to TRBD1. Germline V gives CDR1 KGHSH, CDR2 LQKENI. The CDR3 contains 17 residues. With V trimmed by 4 bases and J by 1 base, 11 bases remained unmatched.

The V gene is TRBV3-1, the J gene TRBJ2-7; TRBD2 matches at 8 bases. With V trimmed by 4 bases and J by 2 bases, 4 bases remained unmatched. The CDR3 length is 14 residues. The germline V gene has CDR1 LGHDT and CDR2 YNNKEL (reference sequence). Written as DNA, the CDR3 is TGTGCCAGCAGCCGCGGCGGGAGGCCCTACGAGCAGTACTTC. It specifies CASSRGGRPYEQYF.

The table lists this clonotype with a few counts. V usage is TRBV6-2 or TRBV6-3 and J usage is TRBJ1-2, with no clear D. Germline values: CDR1 MNHEY, CDR2 SVGEGT. There are 14 residues in the CDR3. V shed 2 bases and J shed 2 bases, with 9 bases lying between them. The CDR3 spells CASSYVGRNYGYTF. The CDR3, as DNA: TGTGCCAGCAGTTACGTAGGGAGGAACTATGGCTACACCTTC.